A selection of T cell receptor beta chains follows, all from one sample in a study of T cells in Graves' hyperthyroidism and ophthalmopathy. TCRdb independently ran MiXCR on the multiplex PCR reads; one entry per CDR3 protein. The data show about 610,000 distinct CDR3 sequences, with about 15% seen just once and about 4.5% held by the top ten. Material: blood. The receptors were gathered from a woman between 35 and 50 years old with Graves' ophthalmopathy. Each CDR3 is given with its conserved first and last residue. Fields, in order: J gene, clone size, V gene, D gene, CDR3 protein, CDR3 DNA. The D gene is left open where the match is weak. Clone size is given for some rows only: seen once, a few or many times, or a class if the clone is expanded.

>TRBJ2-5|many|TRBV29-1|NA
CSVDPTRGETQYF
TGCAGCGTTGACCCCACCCGGGGGGAGACCCAGTACTTC
>TRBJ2-7|NA|TRBV28|NA
CASSSPSSGKGHEQYF
TGTGCCAGCAGTTCCCCCTCGTCGGGAAAAGGTCACGAGCAGTACTTC
>TRBJ2-5|many|TRBV20-1|TRBD1
CSAKGWGQGETQYF
TGCAGTGCTAAGGGATGGGGCCAGGGGGAAACCCAGTACTTC
>TRBJ2-7|few|TRBV4-3|NA
CASSQDWVSYEQYF
TGCGCCAGCAGCCAAGATTGGGTCTCCTACGAGCAGTACTTC
>TRBJ2-2|NA|TRBV4-3|NA
CASSQETGTGELFF
TGCGCCAGCAGCCAGGAAACAGGGACCGGGGAGCTGTTTTTT
>TRBJ2-7|many|TRBV30|NA
CAWSVGQGISEQYF
TGTGCCTGGAGTGTAGGGCAGGGGATAAGCGAGCAGTACTTC
>TRBJ2-5|many|TRBV12-5|NA
CASGLVGGRTLKTQYF
TGTGCTAGTGGTTTGGTTGGAGGGAGGACCTTAAAGACCCAGTACTTC
>TRBJ2-7|many|TRBV6-2/TRBV6-3|NA
CASLNIEGYEQYF
TGTGCCAGCCTCAATATTGAGGGCTACGAGCAGTACTTC
>TRBJ2-2|many|TRBV6-1|NA
CASSEDRESYTGELFF
TGTGCCAGCAGTGAAGACAGGGAGTCCTACACCGGGGAGCTGTTTTTT
>TRBJ1-3|many|TRBV29-1|TRBD1
CSVDLGQSGNTIYF
TGCAGCGTTGACCTGGGACAGTCTGGAAACACCATATATTTT
>TRBJ1-5|NA|TRBV6-2/TRBV6-3|NA
CASSYSSGVPRSNQPQHF
TGTGCCAGCAGTTACTCGTCGGGTGTCCCTCGAAGCAATCAGCCCCAGCATTTT
>TRBJ1-5|few|TRBV28|NA
CASSWAAEGDQPQHF
TGTGCCAGCAGTTGGGCAGCCGAAGGGGATCAGCCCCAGCATTTT
>TRBJ2-7|few|TRBV11-2|NA
CASRSTALSSYEQYF
TGTGCCAGCAGGTCGACAGCTCTAAGCTCCTACGAGCAGTACTTC
>TRBJ1-2|many|TRBV12-3/TRBV12-4|NA
CASSLGTYGYTF
TGTGCCAGCAGTTTAGGGACCTATGGCTACACCTTC
>TRBJ1-3|NA|TRBV19|NA
CASRPANSGNTIYF
TGTGCCAGTAGGCCAGCTAACTCTGGAAACACCATATATTTT
>TRBJ1-1|many|TRBV19|NA
CATRTQGNLVNTEAFF
TGTGCCACCAGGACTCAGGGGAACCTCGTGAACACTGAAGCTTTCTTT
>TRBJ2-2|many|TRBV12-3/TRBV12-4|NA
CASRIGPGGTGELFF
TGTGCCAGCAGGATAGGACCGGGTGGCACCGGGGAGCTGTTTTTT
>TRBJ2-7|many|TRBV28|NA
CASRTNSYEQCF
TGTGCCAGCAGGACAAATTCCTACGAGCAGTGCTTC
>TRBJ2-3|many|TRBV6-1|NA
CASCQGSNTQYF
TGTGCCAGCTGCCAGGGCTCGAATACGCAGTATTTT
>TRBJ2-7|NA|TRBV20-1|NA
CSASTAIGGWGYF
TGCAGTGCTAGTACCGCTATCGGGGGTTGGGGGTACTTC
>TRBJ2-3|NA|TRBV6-2/TRBV6-3|TRBD1
CASSTGQGNTDTQYF
TGTGCCAGCAGTACAGGACAGGGGAACACAGATACGCAGTATTTT
>TRBJ2-1|few|TRBV28|TRBD2
CASSLFTSGRAIYEQFF
TGTGCCAGCAGTTTATTTACTAGCGGGAGGGCCATCTATGAGCAGTTCTTC
>TRBJ2-5|many|TRBV28|TRBD2
CASSPGTSGRAGGETQYF
TGTGCCAGCAGTCCCGGGACTAGCGGGAGGGCCGGTGGAGAGACCCAGTACTTC
>TRBJ2-6|few|TRBV7-8|TRBD2
CASSLEAGVLVLTF
TGTGCCAGCAGCTTAGAGGCGGGGGTATTAGTCCTGACTTTC
>TRBJ2-2|few|TRBV27|NA
CASSLQGINTGELFF
TGTGCCAGCAGTTTGCAGGGAATTAATACCGGGGAGCTGTTTTTT
>TRBJ2-3|many|TRBV19|NA
CASSGPEGLFQITDTQYF
TGTGCCAGTAGTGGGCCGGAGGGCCTATTCCAGATCACAGATACGCAGTATTTT
>TRBJ2-7|many|TRBV6-5|NA
CASSYVSSYEQYF
TGTGCCAGCAGTTACGTAAGCTCCTACGAGCAGTACTTC
>TRBJ2-2|few|TRBV25-1|NA
CASSEMGGFPGELFF
TGTGCCAGCAGTGAGATGGGGGGTTTTCCCGGGGAGCTGTTTTTT
>TRBJ1-5|many|TRBV29-1|TRBD1
CSVLTGHGQPQHF
TGCAGCGTTTTGACAGGGCATGGTCAGCCCCAGCATTTT
>TRBJ2-5|NA|TRBV7-9|TRBD2
CASSSGLAGYLETQYF
TGTGCCAGCAGCTCGGGACTAGCGGGATATCTAGAGACCCAGTACTTC
>TRBJ1-5|many|TRBV6-2/TRBV6-3|NA
CASSYSIGVWPQHF
TGTGCCAGCAGTTACTCAATTGGGGTCTGGCCCCAGCATTTT
>TRBJ2-5|many|TRBV6-2/TRBV6-3|NA
CASSRPFQGETQYF
TGTGCCAGCAGCAGACCCTTCCAGGGAGAGACCCAGTACTTC
>TRBJ1-1|many|TRBV30|NA
CAWRALSRNTEAFF
TGTGCCTGGAGGGCGCTTAGCCGGAACACTGAAGCTTTCTTT
>TRBJ2-5|many|TRBV7-9|NA
CASSSLSGRGQETQYF
TGTGCCAGCAGCTCTCTCTCGGGCAGGGGCCAAGAGACCCAGTACTTC
>TRBJ2-7|many|TRBV20-1|TRBD1
CSARGDLWQGATEQYF
TGCAGTGCTAGAGGGGATCTTTGGCAGGGGGCGACCGAGCAGTACTTC
>TRBJ1-1|many|TRBV14|NA
CASSRGGYTEAFF
TGTGCCAGCAGCCGGGGAGGGTACACTGAAGCTTTCTTT
>TRBJ1-5|many|TRBV28|NA
CASSLAGEGQHF
TGTGCCAGCAGTCTAGCGGGGGAGGGTCAGCATTTT
>TRBJ2-7|many|TRBV20-1|TRBD2
CSAPGLNSYEQYF
TGCAGTGCTCCGGGACTAAACTCCTACGAGCAGTACTTC
>TRBJ2-5|many|TRBV28|NA
CASSYLDGAKETQYF
TGTGCCAGCAGTTACCTCGACGGGGCAAAGGAGACCCAGTACTTC
>TRBJ2-7|many|TRBV28|NA
CASSPGRGAEEQYF
TGTGCCAGCAGTCCCGGACGGGGGGCAGAGGAGCAGTACTTC
>TRBJ2-7|many|TRBV28|NA
CASSDRDIPPYEQYF
TGTGCCAGCAGTGACCGGGACATCCCCCCCTACGAGCAGTACTTC
>TRBJ1-2|many|TRBV28|NA
CASSPRVAGYTF
TGTGCCAGCAGTCCCAGGGTTGCTGGCTACACCTTC
>TRBJ1-2|many|TRBV25-1|NA
CASKSSWGTLDYTF
TGTGCCAGCAAAAGCTCCTGGGGCACCCTGGACTACACCTTC
>TRBJ1-5|many|TRBV6-1|TRBD1
CASRVTQGVVGQPQHF
TGTGCCAGCAGGGTCACTCAGGGGGTCGTTGGTCAGCCCCAGCATTTT
>TRBJ2-7|many|TRBV24-1|NA
CATSGGDDNVYEQYF
TGTGCCACCAGCGGAGGAGACGATAATGTCTACGAGCAGTACTTC
>TRBJ1-3|many|TRBV19|TRBD1
CASSATGDVSGNTIYF
TGTGCCAGTAGCGCGACAGGGGACGTCTCTGGAAACACCATATATTTT
>TRBJ2-2|many|TRBV28|NA
CASSSGVNTGELFF
TGTGCCAGCAGTTCAGGGGTCAACACCGGGGAGCTGTTTTTT
>TRBJ2-2|many|TRBV15|NA
CATSRDVGRTGELFF
TGTGCCACCAGCAGAGATGTCGGACGTACCGGGGAGCTGTTTTTT
>TRBJ1-2|many|TRBV28|NA
CASSPAYVYTF
TGTGCCAGCAGTCCGGCCTATGTCTACACCTTC
>TRBJ2-7|many|TRBV30|TRBD1
CAYGQAYEQYF
TGTGCATACGGACAGGCCTACGAGCAGTACTTC
>TRBJ2-7|many|TRBV27|TRBD1
CASSLHGTGVYEQYF
TGTGCCAGCAGTTTACACGGGACAGGAGTTTACGAGCAGTACTTC
>TRBJ2-7|many|TRBV29-1|TRBD1
CSVETRTGGYEQYF
TGCAGCGTTGAGACGAGGACAGGGGGCTACGAGCAGTACTTC
>TRBJ1-6|NA|TRBV30|NA
CAWREGPNSPLHF
TGTGCCTGGAGGGAGGGACCTAATTCACCCCTCCACTTT
>TRBJ1-6|many|TRBV28|TRBD1
CASTETGHSYNSPLHF
TGTGCCAGCACCGAGACAGGGCATTCCTATAATTCACCCCTCCACTTT
>TRBJ1-2|many|TRBV7-2|TRBD1
CASSRQGAYGYTF
TGTGCCAGCAGCCGACAGGGTGCCTATGGCTACACCTTC
>TRBJ2-7|few|TRBV11-3|TRBD2
CASSQAVLAGGSPSYEQYF
TGTGCCAGCAGCCAAGCTGTTCTAGCGGGAGGGTCTCCCTCCTACGAGCAGTACTTC
>TRBJ2-7|many|TRBV6-2/TRBV6-3|NA
CASSYSLSYEQYF
TGTGCCAGCAGTTATTCTCTGTCCTACGAGCAGTACTTC
>TRBJ1-1|many|TRBV15|NA
CATSRDMLNTEAFF
TGTGCCACCAGCAGAGATATGTTGAACACTGAAGCTTTCTTT
>TRBJ1-2|many|TRBV6-5|NA
CASSQMHGYLFTF
TGTGCCAGCAGTCAGATGCACGGGTATCTGTTCACCTTC